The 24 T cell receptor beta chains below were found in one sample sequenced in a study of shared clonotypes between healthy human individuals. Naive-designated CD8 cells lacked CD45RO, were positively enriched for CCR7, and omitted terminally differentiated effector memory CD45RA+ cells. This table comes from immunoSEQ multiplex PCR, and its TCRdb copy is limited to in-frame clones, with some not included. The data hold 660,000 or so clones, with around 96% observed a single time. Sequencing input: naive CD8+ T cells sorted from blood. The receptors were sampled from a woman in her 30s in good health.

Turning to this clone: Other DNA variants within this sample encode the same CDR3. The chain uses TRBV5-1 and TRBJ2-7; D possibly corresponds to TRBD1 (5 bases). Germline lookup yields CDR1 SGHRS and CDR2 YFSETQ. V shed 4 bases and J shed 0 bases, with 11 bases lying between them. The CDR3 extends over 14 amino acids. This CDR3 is CASSLTGRSYEQYF. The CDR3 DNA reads TGCGCCAGCAGCCTCACAGGACGCTCCTACGAGCAGTACTTC.

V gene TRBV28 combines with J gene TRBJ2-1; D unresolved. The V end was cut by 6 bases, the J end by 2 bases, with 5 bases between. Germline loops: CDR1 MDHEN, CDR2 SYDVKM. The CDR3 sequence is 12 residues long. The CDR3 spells CASRSPYNEQFF. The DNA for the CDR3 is TGTGCCAGCAGATCCCCCTACAATGAGCAGTTCTTC. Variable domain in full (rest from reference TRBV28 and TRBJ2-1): DVKVTQSSRYLVKRTGEKVFLECVQDMDHENMFWYRQDPGLGLRLIYFSYDVKMKEKGDIPEGYSVSREKKERFSLILESASTNQTSMYLCASRSPYNEQFFGPGTRLTVL.

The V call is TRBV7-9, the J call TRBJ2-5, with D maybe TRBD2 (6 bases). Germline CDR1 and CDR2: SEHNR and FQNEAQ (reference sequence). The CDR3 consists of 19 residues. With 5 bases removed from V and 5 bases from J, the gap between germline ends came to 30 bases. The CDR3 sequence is CASSQGSEPGARVGETQYF. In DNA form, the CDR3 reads TGTGCCAGCAGCCAGGGCTCCGAGCCGGGAGCCAGGGTTGGTGAGACCCAGTACTTC.

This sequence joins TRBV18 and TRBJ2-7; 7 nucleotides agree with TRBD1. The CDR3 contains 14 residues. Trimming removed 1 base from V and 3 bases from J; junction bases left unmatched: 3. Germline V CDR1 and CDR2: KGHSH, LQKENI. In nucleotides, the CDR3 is TGTGCCAGCTCACCACGGGACAGTGACTACGAGCAGTACTTC. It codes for CASSPRDSDYEQYF.

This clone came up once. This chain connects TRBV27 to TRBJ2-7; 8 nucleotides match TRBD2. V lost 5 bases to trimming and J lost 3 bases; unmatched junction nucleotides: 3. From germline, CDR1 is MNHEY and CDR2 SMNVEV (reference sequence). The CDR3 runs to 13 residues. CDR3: CASSSGRVYEQYF. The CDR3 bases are TGTGCCAGCAGTAGCGGGAGAGTCTACGAGCAGTACTTC.

Here the CDR3 DNA reads TGCGCCAGCAGTGAGTCGATTATAAGGACTAGCGGAGGCTCCTACGAGCAGTACTTC. This encodes CASSESIIRTSGGSYEQYF. The chain has TRBV10-2 and TRBJ2-7; 10 bases match TRBD2. There are 19 residues in the CDR3. Unmatched junction bases numbered 11, after V lost 0 bases and J lost 0 bases. CDR1 is WSHSY and CDR2 is SAAADI in the germline V gene.

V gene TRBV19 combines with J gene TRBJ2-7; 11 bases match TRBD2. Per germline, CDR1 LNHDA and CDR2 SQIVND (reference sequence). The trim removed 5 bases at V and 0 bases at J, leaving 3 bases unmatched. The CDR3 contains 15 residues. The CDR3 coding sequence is TGTGCCAGTAGTGCTAGCGGGAGGCCCTCCTACGAGCAGTACTTC. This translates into CASSASGRPSYEQYF.

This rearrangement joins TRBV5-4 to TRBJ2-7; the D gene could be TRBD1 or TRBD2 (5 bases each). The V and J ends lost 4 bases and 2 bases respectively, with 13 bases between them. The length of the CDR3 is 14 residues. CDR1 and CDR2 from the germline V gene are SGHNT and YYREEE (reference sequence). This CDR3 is CASSPWDATYEQYF. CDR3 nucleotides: TGTGCCAGCAGCCCTTGGGACGCGACCTACGAGCAGTACTTC.

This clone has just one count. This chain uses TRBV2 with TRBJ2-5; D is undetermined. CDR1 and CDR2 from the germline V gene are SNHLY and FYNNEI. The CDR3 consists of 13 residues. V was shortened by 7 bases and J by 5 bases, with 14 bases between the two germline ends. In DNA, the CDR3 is TGTGCCAGCACCCGTGGGGTCTCTGAGACCCAGTACTTC. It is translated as CASTRGVSETQYF.

The CDR3 loop reads CASTTKYMHTEAFF. CDR3 DNA: TGTGCCAGCACCACAAAGTATATGCACACTGAAGCTTTCTTT. The chain is built from TRBV28 and TRBJ1-1, with D hard to call. Germline values: CDR1 MDHEN, CDR2 SYDVKM. The length of the CDR3 is 14 residues. Trimming shortened V by 7 bases and J by 3 bases, and 15 bases separated the two germline ends.

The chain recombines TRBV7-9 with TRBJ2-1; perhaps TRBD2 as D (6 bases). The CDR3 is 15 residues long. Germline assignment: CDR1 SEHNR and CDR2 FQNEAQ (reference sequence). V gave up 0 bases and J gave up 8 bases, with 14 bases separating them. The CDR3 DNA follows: TGTGCCAGCAGCTTAGCGGACGGGAGTAGTGATGAGCAGTTCTTC. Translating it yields CASSLADGSSDEQFF. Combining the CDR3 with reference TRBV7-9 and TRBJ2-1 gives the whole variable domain DTGVSQNPRHKITKRGQNVTFRCDPISEHNRLYWYRQTLGQGPEFLTYFQNEAQLEKSRLLSDRFSAERPKGSFSTLEIQRTEQGDSAMYLCASSLADGSSDEQFFGPGTRLTVL.

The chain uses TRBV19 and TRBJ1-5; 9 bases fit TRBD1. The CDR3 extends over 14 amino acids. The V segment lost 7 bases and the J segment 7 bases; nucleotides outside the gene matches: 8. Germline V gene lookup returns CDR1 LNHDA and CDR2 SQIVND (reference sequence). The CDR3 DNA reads TGTGCCAGTATCCCCCGGGACAGGGACCAGCCCCAGCATTTT. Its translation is CASIPRDRDQPQHF.

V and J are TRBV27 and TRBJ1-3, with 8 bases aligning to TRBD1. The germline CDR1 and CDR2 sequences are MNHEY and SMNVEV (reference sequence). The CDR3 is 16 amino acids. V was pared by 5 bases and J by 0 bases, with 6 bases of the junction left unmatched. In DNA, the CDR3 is TGTGCCAGCAGTATTACAGGGGGAATCTCTGGAAACACCATATATTTT. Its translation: CASSITGGISGNTIYF.

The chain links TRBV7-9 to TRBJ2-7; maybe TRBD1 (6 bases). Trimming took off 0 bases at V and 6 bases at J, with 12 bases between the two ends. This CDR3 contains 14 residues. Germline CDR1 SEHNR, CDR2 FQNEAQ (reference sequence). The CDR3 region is CASSLAQGFVEQYF. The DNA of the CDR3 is TGTGCCAGCAGCTTAGCCCAGGGGTTCGTCGAGCAGTACTTC.

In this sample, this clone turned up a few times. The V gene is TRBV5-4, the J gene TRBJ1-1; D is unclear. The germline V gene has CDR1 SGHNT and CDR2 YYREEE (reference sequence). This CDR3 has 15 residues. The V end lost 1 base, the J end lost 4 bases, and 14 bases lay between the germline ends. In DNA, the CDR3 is TGTGCCAGCAGCTTGTTGTTGGGGAGCGGCACTGAAGCTTTCTTT. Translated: CASSLLLGSGTEAFF.

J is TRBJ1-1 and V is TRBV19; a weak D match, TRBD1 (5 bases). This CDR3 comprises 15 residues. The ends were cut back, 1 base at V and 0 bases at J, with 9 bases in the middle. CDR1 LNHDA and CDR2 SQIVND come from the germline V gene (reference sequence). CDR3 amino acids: CASSIGTLLNTEAFF. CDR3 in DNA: TGTGCCAGTAGTATAGGGACACTGTTGAACACTGAAGCTTTCTTT. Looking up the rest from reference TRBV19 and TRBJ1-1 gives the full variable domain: DGGITQSPKYLFRKEGQNVTLSCEQNLNHDAMYWYRQDPGQGLRLIYYSQIVNDFQKGDIAEGYSVSREKKESFPLTVTSAQKNPTAFYLCASSIGTLLNTEAFFGQGTRLTVV.

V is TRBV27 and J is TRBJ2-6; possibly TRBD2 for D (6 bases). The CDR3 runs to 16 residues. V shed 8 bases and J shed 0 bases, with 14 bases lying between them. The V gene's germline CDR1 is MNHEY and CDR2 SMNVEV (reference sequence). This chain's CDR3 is CASGGTRHSGANVLTF. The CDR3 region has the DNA TGTGCCAGCGGCGGGACCCGACACTCTGGGGCCAACGTCCTGACTTTC.

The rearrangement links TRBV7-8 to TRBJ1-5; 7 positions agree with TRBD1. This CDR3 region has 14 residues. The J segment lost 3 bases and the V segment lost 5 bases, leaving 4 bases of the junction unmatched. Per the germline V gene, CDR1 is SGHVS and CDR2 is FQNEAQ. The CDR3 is CASSAGGINQPQHF. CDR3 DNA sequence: TGTGCCAGCAGCGCAGGGGGAATCAATCAGCCCCAGCATTTT.

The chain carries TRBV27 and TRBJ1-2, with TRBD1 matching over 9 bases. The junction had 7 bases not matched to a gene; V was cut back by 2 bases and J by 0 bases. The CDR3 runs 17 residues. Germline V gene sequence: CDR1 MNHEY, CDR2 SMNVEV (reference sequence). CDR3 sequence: CASSLTGQGTTNYGYTF. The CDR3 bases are TGTGCCAGCAGTTTAACAGGACAGGGGACCACTAACTATGGCTACACCTTC.

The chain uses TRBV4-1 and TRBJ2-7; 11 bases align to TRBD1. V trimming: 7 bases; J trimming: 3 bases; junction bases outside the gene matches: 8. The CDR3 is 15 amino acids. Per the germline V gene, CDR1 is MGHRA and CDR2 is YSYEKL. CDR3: CASNRGQGAGYEQYF. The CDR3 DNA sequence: TGCGCCAGCAACCGTGGACAGGGGGCCGGCTACGAGCAGTACTTC.

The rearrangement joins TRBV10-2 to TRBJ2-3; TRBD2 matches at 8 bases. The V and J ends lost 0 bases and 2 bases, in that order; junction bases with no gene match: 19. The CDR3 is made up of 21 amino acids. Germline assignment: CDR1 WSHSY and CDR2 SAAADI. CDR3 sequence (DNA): TGCGCCAGCAGTGAGTCAGATCCCCTACGGGAGGGAAGCGCGCACACAGATACGCAGTATTTT. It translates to CASSESDPLREGSAHTDTQYF.

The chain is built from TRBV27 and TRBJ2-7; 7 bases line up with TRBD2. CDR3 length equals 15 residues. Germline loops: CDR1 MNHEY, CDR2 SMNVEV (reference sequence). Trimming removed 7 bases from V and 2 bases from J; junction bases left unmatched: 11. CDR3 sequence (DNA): TGTGCCAGCAAACCATCACTAGCGCCCCCCTACGAGCAGTACTTC. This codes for CASKPSLAPPYEQYF.

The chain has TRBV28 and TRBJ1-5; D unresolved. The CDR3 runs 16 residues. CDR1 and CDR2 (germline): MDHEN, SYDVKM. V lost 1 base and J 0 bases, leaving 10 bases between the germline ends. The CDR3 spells CASSLFPGISNQPQHF. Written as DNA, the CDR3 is TGTGCCAGCAGTTTATTCCCCGGGATTAGCAATCAGCCCCAGCATTTT.

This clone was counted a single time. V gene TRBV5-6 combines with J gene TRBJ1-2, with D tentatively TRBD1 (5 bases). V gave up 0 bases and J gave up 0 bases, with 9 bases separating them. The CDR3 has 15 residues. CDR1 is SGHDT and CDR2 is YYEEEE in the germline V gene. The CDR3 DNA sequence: TGTGCCAGCAGCTTGGCCCGGGACCCTAACTATGGCTACACCTTC. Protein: CASSLARDPNYGYTF.